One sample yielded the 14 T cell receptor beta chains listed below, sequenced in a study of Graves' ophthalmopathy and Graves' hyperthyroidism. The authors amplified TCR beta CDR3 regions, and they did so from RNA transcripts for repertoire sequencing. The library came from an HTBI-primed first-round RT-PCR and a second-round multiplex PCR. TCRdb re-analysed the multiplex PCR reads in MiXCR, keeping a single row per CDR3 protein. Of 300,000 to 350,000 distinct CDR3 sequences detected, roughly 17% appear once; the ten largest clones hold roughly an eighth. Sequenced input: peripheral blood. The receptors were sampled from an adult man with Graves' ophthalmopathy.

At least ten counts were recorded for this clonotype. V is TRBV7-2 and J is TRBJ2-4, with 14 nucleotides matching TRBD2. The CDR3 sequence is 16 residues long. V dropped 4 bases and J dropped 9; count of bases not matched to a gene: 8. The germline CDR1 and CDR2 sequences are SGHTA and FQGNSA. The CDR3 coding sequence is TGTGCCAGCAGCTCAGGACTAGCGGGGGGAGGAGTCATTCAGTACTTC. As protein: CASSSGLAGGGVIQYF. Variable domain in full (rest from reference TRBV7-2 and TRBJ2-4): GAGVSQSPSNKVTEKGKDVELRCDPISGHTALYWYRQSLGQGLEFLIYFQGNSAPDKSGLPSDRFSAERTGGSVSTLTIQRTQQEDSAVYLCASSSGLAGGGVIQYFGAGTRLSVL.

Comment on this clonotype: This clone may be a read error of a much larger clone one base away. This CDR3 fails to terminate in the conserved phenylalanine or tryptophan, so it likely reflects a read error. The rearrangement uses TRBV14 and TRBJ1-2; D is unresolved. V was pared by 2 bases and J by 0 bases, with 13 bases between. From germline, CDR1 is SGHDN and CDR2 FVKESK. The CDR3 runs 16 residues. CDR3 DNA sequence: TGTGCCAGCAGCCAAAGGGTAGCTGCAACTAACTATGGCTACACCCTC. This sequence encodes CASSQRVAATNYGYTL.

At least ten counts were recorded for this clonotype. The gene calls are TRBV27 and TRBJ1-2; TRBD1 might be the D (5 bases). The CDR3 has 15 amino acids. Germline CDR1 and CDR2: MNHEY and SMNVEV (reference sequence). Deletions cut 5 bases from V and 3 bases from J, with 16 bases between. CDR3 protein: CASSTRQLGDYGYTF. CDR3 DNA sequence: TGTGCCAGCAGTACAAGACAGCTGGGTGACTATGGCTACACCTTC.

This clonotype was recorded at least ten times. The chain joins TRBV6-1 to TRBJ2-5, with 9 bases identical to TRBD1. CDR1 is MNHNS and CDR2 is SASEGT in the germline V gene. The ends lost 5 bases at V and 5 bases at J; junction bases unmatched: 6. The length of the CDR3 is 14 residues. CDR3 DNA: TGTGCCAGCAGTAGAACAGGGGGCAGGGAGACCCAGTACTTC. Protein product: CASSRTGGRETQYF.

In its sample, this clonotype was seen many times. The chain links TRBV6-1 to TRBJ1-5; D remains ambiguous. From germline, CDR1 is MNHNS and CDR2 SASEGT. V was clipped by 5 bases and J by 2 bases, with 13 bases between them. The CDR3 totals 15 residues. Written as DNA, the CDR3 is TGTGCCAGCAGTCCCCCTCGTGGGGGCAATCAGCCCCAGCATTTT. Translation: CASSPPRGGNQPQHF.

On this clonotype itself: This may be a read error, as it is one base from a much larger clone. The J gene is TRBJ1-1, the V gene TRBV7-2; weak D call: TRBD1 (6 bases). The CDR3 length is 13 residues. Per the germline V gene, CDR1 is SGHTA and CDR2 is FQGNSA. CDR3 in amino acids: CASSLQRDTEASF. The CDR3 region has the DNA TGTGCCAGCAGCTTACAGAGGGACACTGAAGCTTCCTTT.

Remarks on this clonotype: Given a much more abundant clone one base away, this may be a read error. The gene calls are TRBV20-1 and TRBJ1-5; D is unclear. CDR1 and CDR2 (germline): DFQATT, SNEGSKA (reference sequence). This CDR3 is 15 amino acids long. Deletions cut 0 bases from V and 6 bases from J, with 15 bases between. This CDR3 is CSAREVEGGGQPQHF. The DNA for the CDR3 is TGCAGTGCTAGAGAGGTGGAGGGCGGAGGTCAGCCCCAGCATTTT.

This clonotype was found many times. This CDR3 reads CSARDPAGTGIWQAFF. The CDR3 region has the DNA TGCAGTGCTAGAGACCCTGCCGGGACAGGGATCTGGCAAGCTTTCTTT. V is TRBV20-1 and J is TRBJ1-1; 9 nucleotides align to TRBD1. This CDR3 comprises 16 residues. The ends lost 0 bases at V and 9 bases at J; junction bases unmatched: 14. Germline V gene data show CDR1 as DFQATT and CDR2 as SNEGSKA (reference sequence).

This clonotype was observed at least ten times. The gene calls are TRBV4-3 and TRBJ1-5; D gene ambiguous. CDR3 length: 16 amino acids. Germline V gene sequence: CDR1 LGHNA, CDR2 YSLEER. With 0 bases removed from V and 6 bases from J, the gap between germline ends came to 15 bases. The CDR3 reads CASSQDLAGMGQPQHF. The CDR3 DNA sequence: TGCGCCAGCAGCCAAGATCTTGCTGGGATGGGTCAGCCCCAGCATTTT.

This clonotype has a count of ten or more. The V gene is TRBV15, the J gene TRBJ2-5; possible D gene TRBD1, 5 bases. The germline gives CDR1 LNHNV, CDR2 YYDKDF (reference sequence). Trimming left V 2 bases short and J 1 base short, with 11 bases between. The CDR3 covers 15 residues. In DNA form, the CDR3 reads TGTGCCACCAGCAGATCTTGGGGCTCCCAAGAGACCCAGTACTTC. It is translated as CATSRSWGSQETQYF.

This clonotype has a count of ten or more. The CDR3 reads CASSQGSGAYEQYF. The CDR3 bases are TGTGCCAGCAGCCAAGGGTCAGGGGCCTACGAGCAGTACTTC. The chain links TRBV4-2 to TRBJ2-7; a weak D match, TRBD1 (6 bases). Germline V gene data show CDR1 as LGHNA and CDR2 as YNFKEQ. V was shortened by 1 base and J by 2 bases, with 9 bases between the two germline ends. CDR3 length: 14 residues.

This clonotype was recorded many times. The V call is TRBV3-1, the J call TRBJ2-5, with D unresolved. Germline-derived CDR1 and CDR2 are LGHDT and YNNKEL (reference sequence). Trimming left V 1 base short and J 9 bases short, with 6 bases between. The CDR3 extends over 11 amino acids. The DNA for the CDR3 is TGTGCCAGCAGCCAAGGGGCGGCCCAGTACTTC. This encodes CASSQGAAQYF.

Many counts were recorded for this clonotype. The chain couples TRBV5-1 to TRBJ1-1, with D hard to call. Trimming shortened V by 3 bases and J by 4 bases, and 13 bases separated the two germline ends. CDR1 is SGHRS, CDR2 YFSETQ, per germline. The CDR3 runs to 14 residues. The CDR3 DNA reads TGCGCCAGCAGCTACGATTTAGCGAGCACTGAAGCTTTCTTT. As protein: CASSYDLASTEAFF. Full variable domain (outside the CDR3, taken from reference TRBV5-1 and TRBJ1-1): KAGVTQTPRYLIKTRGQQVTLSCSPISGHRSVSWYQQTPGQGLQFLFEYFSETQRNKGNFPGRFSGRQFSNSRSEMNVSTLELGDSALYLCASSYDLASTEAFFGQGTRLTVV.

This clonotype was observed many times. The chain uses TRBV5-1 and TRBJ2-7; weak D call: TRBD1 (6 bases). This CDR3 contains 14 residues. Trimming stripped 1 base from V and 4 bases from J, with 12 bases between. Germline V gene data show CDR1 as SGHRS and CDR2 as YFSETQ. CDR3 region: CASSLRGHLYEQYF. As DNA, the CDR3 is TGCGCCAGCAGCTTGAGGGGACACCTATACGAGCAGTACTTC.